Detailed here is one T cell receptor (beta chain). The antigen is unknown. Sequencing used immunoSEQ version 4 in survey mode. Clones were sequenced by immunoSEQ multiplex PCR, and TCRdb holds only the in-frame ones, with some missing. This table holds 40,000 to 60,000 clones, approximately 90% found once. These data originate in a study of persistence of HIV-infected CD4 T cells. Findings and caveats of the study: CMV- and Gag-responding cells had lower TCRbeta richness than CD3/CD28-responding cells. TCR oligoclonality correlated with proviral oligoclonality in the same sorted populations.

In germline, CDR1 is SGHTA, CDR2 FQGNSA. This CDR3 contains 15 residues. V trimming: 5 bases; J trimming: 2 bases; junction bases outside the gene matches: 4. Cells were stimulated nonspecifically with anti-CD3/anti-CD28 magnetic beads. CD4+ T cells upregulating both CD40 ligand and CD69 were sorted as responding cells. Suppressive ART was started during chronic HIV-1 infection in these adults. This clonotype was sampled from an adult woman with HIV who was CMV-seropositive. Material: CD4+ T cells sorted from PBMCs after 18-hour stimulation, obtained from a patient who received antiretroviral therapy. This chain uses TRBV7-2 with TRBJ1-2; TRBD1 matches at 11 bases. CDR3 bases: TGTGCCAGCAGCAAGGGGACAGGGGGGAACTATGGCTACACCTTC. Amino acids: CASSKGTGGNYGYTF.